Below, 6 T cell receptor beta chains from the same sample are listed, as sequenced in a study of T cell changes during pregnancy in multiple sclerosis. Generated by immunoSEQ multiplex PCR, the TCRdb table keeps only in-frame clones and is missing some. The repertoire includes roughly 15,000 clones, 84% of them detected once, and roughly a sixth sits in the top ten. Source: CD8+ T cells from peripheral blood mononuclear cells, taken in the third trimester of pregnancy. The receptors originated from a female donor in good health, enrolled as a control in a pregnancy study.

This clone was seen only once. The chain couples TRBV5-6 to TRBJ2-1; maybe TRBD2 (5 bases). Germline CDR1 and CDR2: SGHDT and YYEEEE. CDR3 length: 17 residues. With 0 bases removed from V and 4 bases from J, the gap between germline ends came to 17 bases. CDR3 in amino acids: CASSLATVLSGYNEQFF. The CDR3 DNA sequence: TGTGCCAGCAGCTTGGCCACGGTACTATCGGGATACAATGAGCAGTTCTTC.

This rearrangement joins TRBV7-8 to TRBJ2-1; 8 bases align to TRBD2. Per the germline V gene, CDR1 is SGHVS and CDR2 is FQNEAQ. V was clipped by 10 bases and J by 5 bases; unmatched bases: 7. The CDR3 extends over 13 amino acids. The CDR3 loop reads CATGGASNNEQFF. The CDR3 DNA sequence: TGTGCCACGGGGGGGGCGAGTAACAATGAGCAGTTCTTC.

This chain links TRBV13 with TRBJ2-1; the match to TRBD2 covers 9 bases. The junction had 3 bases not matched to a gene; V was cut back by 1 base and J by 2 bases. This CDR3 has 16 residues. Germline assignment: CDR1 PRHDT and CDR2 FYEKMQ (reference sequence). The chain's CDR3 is CASSLAAGGPYNEQFF. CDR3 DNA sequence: TGTGCCAGCAGCTTAGCGGCGGGAGGGCCCTACAATGAGCAGTTCTTC.

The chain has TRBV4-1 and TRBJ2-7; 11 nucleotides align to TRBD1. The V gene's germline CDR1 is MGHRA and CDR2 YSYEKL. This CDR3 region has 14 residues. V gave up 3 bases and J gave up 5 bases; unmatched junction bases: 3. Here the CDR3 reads CASSQDRGRDEQYF. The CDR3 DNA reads TGCGCCAGCAGCCAGGACAGGGGGCGGGACGAGCAGTACTTC.

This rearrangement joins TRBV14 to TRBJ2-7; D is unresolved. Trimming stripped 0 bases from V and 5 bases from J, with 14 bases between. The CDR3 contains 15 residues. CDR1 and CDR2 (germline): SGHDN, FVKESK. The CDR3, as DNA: TGTGCCAGCAGCCAAGATAAACCAGTAGCAGACGAGCAGTACTTC. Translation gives CASSQDKPVADEQYF.

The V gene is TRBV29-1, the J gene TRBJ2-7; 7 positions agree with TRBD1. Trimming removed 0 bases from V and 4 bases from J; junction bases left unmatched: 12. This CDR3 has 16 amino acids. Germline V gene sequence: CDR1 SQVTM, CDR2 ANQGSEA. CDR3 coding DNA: TGCAGCGTTGAAGATTGGGACAGTGCGGAAGGTTACGAGCAGTACTTC. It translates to CSVEDWDSAEGYEQYF.